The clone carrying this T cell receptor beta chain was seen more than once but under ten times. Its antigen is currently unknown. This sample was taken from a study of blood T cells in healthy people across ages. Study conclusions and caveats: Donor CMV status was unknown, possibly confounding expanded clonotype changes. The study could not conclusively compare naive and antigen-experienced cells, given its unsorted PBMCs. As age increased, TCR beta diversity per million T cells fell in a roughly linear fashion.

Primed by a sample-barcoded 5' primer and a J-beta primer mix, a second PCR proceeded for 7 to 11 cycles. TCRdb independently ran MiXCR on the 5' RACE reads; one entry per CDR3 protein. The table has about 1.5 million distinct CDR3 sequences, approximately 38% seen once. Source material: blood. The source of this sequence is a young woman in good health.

The CDR3 is CSASDSTYNSPLHF. The CDR3 nucleotides are TGCAGTGCTAGTGACAGTACTTATAATTCACCCCTCCACTTT. The rearrangement links TRBV20-1 to TRBJ1-6, with D possibly being TRBD1 (5 bases). V was cut by 3 bases and J by 4 bases, with 10 bases left in between. Germline-derived CDR1 and CDR2 are DFQATT and SNEGSKA (reference sequence). The CDR3 sequence is 14 residues long.